The rows below give T cell receptor beta chains drawn from one sample of a study of blood T cell repertoires in COVID-19. Generated by immunoSEQ multiplex PCR, the TCRdb table keeps only in-frame clones and is missing some. In the table there are 50,000 to 60,000 clones, roughly 86% of which are singletons. Specimen: peripheral blood. The receptors derive from a man aged 80 or over with active or convalescent COVID-19. Each CDR3 is given with its conserved first and last residue. The order of the fields is clone size, CDR3 length, J gene, V gene, D gene, CDR3 protein, CDR3 DNA. A D gene is named only where the DNA matches it firmly. Some rows have no size entry. The others give once, few or many, or a class for an expanded clone.

clone_size: -
cdr3_length: 12
j_call: TRBJ2-3
v_call: TRBV3-1/TRBV3-2
d_call: -
cdr3_aa: CASSQDERTQYF
cdr3_nt: TGTGCCAGCAGCCAAGATGAACGGACGCAGTATTTT

clone_size: -
cdr3_length: 14
j_call: TRBJ1-2
v_call: TRBV2
d_call: -
cdr3_aa: CASSSRAENYGYTF
cdr3_nt: TGTGCCAGCAGTTCCAGGGCGGAGAACTATGGCTACACCTTC

clone_size: -
cdr3_length: 14
j_call: TRBJ2-7
v_call: TRBV28
d_call: -
cdr3_aa: CASRVEAARYEQYF
cdr3_nt: TGTGCCAGCAGGGTGGAGGCCGCCCGCTACGAGCAGTACTTC

clone_size: -
cdr3_length: 13
j_call: TRBJ2-4
v_call: TRBV5-1
d_call: TRBD1
cdr3_aa: CASSLGQGNIQYF
cdr3_nt: TGCGCCAGCAGCCTGGGACAGGGGAACATTCAGTACTTC

clone_size: -
cdr3_length: 20
j_call: TRBJ1-1
v_call: TRBV12-5
d_call: -
cdr3_aa: CASGLIRSAKETEMNTEAFF
cdr3_nt: TGTGCTAGTGGTTTGATTCGGTCCGCGAAAGAGACAGAAATGAACACTGAAGCTTTCTTT

clone_size: once
cdr3_length: 15
j_call: TRBJ2-5
v_call: TRBV19
d_call: -
cdr3_aa: CASSMSQTNQETQYF
cdr3_nt: TGTGCCAGTAGTATGTCCCAGACTAACCAAGAGACCCAGTACTTC

clone_size: once
cdr3_length: 15
j_call: TRBJ1-5
v_call: TRBV28
d_call: -
cdr3_aa: CASSWYSVSNQPQHF
cdr3_nt: TGTGCCAGCAGTTGGTACAGTGTTAGCAATCAGCCCCAGCATTTT

clone_size: -
cdr3_length: 15
j_call: TRBJ1-2
v_call: TRBV6-6
d_call: TRBD1
cdr3_aa: CASSLTGRSNYGYTF
cdr3_nt: TGTGCCAGCAGTCTGACAGGGAGGAGTAACTATGGCTACACCTTC

clone_size: -
cdr3_length: 11
j_call: TRBJ2-1
v_call: TRBV30
d_call: -
cdr3_aa: CAWSDSHEQFF
cdr3_nt: TGTGCCTGGAGTGACAGCCATGAGCAGTTCTTC

clone_size: -
cdr3_length: 12
j_call: TRBJ1-2
v_call: TRBV24-1
d_call: -
cdr3_aa: CATSDRNYGYTF
cdr3_nt: TGTGCCACCAGTGACCGTAACTATGGCTACACCTTC

clone_size: -
cdr3_length: 16
j_call: TRBJ1-1
v_call: TRBV7-9
d_call: -
cdr3_aa: CASTQGSDSRTAEAFF
cdr3_nt: TGTGCCAGCACCCAAGGATCGGACAGTCGTACGGCTGAAGCTTTCTTT

clone_size: -
cdr3_length: 15
j_call: TRBJ1-4
v_call: TRBV7-6
d_call: -
cdr3_aa: CASSRRGSTNEKLFF
cdr3_nt: TGTGCCAGCAGTCGCAGGGGTTCAACTAATGAAAAACTGTTTTTT

clone_size: -
cdr3_length: 15
j_call: TRBJ2-1
v_call: TRBV18
d_call: -
cdr3_aa: CASSPGTDRYNEQFF
cdr3_nt: TGTGCCAGCTCACCAGGGACTGACCGGTACAATGAGCAGTTCTTC

clone_size: -
cdr3_length: 14
j_call: TRBJ1-5
v_call: TRBV5-6
d_call: -
cdr3_aa: CASSLGEGNQPQHF
cdr3_nt: TGTGCCAGCAGCTTGGGGGAGGGCAATCAGCCCCAGCATTTT

clone_size: -
cdr3_length: 11
j_call: TRBJ1-6
v_call: TRBV6-2/TRBV6-3
d_call: -
cdr3_aa: CASSFYRDFHF
cdr3_nt: TGTGCCAGCAGTTTTTACCGGGACTTCCACTTT

clone_size: -
cdr3_length: 17
j_call: TRBJ1-3
v_call: TRBV5-1
d_call: -
cdr3_aa: CASSLDSGVISGNTIYF
cdr3_nt: TGCGCCAGCAGCTTGGATTCAGGGGTCATCTCTGGAAACACCATATATTTT

clone_size: -
cdr3_length: 15
j_call: TRBJ2-3
v_call: TRBV6-2/TRBV6-3
d_call: -
cdr3_aa: CASSYGEDSTDTQYF
cdr3_nt: TGTGCCAGCAGTTACGGAGAGGATAGCACAGATACGCAGTATTTT

clone_size: -
cdr3_length: 14
j_call: TRBJ2-3
v_call: TRBV29-1
d_call: TRBD2
cdr3_aa: CSVALAGVADTQYF
cdr3_nt: TGCAGCGTTGCTCTAGCGGGAGTGGCAGATACGCAGTATTTT

clone_size: -
cdr3_length: 15
j_call: TRBJ2-5
v_call: TRBV27
d_call: -
cdr3_aa: CASSRPGTGVETQYF
cdr3_nt: TGTGCCAGCAGCCGGCCGGGGACGGGGGTGGAGACCCAGTACTTC

clone_size: -
cdr3_length: 13
j_call: TRBJ1-5
v_call: TRBV19
d_call: -
cdr3_aa: CASHQGRDQPQHF
cdr3_nt: TGTGCCAGTCATCAGGGTAGGGATCAGCCCCAGCATTTT

clone_size: -
cdr3_length: 15
j_call: TRBJ1-2
v_call: TRBV5-8
d_call: TRBD1
cdr3_aa: CASSLGTGDDYGYTF
cdr3_nt: TGTGCCAGCAGCTTGGGAACAGGGGATGACTATGGCTACACCTTC

clone_size: -
cdr3_length: 12
j_call: TRBJ1-2
v_call: TRBV6-2/TRBV6-3
d_call: -
cdr3_aa: CASSLQDYGYTF
cdr3_nt: TGTGCCAGCAGTCTACAGGACTATGGCTACACCTTC

clone_size: -
cdr3_length: 15
j_call: TRBJ1-1
v_call: TRBV9
d_call: -
cdr3_aa: CASSVLIRQNTEAFF
cdr3_nt: TGTGCCAGCAGCGTATTAATCAGACAGAACACTGAAGCTTTCTTT

clone_size: few
cdr3_length: 16
j_call: TRBJ1-4
v_call: TRBV30
d_call: TRBD1
cdr3_aa: CAWSGNRGATNEKLFF
cdr3_nt: TGTGCCTGGAGTGGGAACAGGGGAGCAACTAATGAAAAACTGTTTTTT

clone_size: -
cdr3_length: 16
j_call: TRBJ2-7
v_call: TRBV23-1
d_call: -
cdr3_aa: CASSHLYQGYPYEQYF
cdr3_nt: TGCGCCAGCAGTCACCTCTATCAGGGTTATCCCTACGAGCAGTACTTC